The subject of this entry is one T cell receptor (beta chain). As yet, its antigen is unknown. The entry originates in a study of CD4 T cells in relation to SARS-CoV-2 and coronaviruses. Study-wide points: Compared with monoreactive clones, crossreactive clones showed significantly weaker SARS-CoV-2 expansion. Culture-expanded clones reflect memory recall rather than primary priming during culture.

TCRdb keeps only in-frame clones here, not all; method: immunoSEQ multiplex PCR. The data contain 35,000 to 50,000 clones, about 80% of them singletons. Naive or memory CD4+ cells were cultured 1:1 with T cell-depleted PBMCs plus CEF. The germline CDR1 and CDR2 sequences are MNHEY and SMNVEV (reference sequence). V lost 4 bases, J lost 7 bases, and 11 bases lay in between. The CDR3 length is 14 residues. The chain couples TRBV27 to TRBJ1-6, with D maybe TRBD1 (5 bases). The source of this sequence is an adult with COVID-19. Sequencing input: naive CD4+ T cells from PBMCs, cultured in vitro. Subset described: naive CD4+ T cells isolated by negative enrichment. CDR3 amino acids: CASSYFGGNSPLHF. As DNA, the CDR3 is TGTGCCAGCAGTTATTTTGGGGGGAATTCACCCCTCCACTTT.